A single sample is the source of the 3 T cell receptor beta chains below, sequenced in a study of T cells after yellow fever vaccination. From the 5' RACE reads, TCRdb called clonotypes with MiXCR, one entry per CDR3 protein. The sample has some 560,000 distinct CDR3 sequences; less than 20% are singletons. The input for sequencing was PBMCs, taken about 5 days after the first yellow fever vaccination. The receptors shown here come from a man in his late teens or twenties who received the YFV17D yellow fever vaccine.

This clonotype was counted only a few times. The chain is built from TRBV11-2 and TRBJ2-7; D call uncertain. The germline V gene has CDR1 SGHAT and CDR2 FQNNGV. This CDR3 has 16 amino acids. Trimming removed 0 bases at V and 3 bases at J, with 15 bases between. The CDR3 is CASSLDEAGIYYEQYF. CDR3 DNA sequence: TGTGCCAGCAGCTTAGATGAGGCAGGAATTTACTACGAGCAGTACTTC.

The rearrangement uses TRBV6-5 and TRBJ2-1, with 7 nucleotides matching TRBD1. The CDR3 spans 17 residues. Germline values: CDR1 MNHEY, CDR2 SVGAGI. Trimming at V came to 0 bases and at J to 1 base, leaving 6 bases not matched to a gene. The DNA for the CDR3 is TGTGCCAGCAGTTACTCGATCTCAGGGGGATCCTACAATGAGCAGTTCTTC. Translated: CASSYSISGGSYNEQFF.

This clonotype was picked up a small number of times. The rearrangement joins TRBV6-1 to TRBJ1-2; D possibly corresponds to TRBD1 (5 bases). The CDR3 sequence is 15 residues long. V was clipped by 5 bases and J by 4 bases, with 17 bases between them. Germline-derived CDR1 and CDR2 are MNHNS and SASEGT. CDR3 loop: CASSSQGTGSYGYTF. CDR3 DNA sequence: TGTGCCAGCAGTAGTCAGGGTACGGGCAGCTATGGCTACACCTTC.